The rows below give T cell receptor beta chains drawn from one sample of a study of patients and donors after allogeneic stem cell transplantation. TCRdb ran MiXCR on the RT-PCR reads and lists one entry per CDR3 protein. The sample records about 400,000 distinct CDR3 sequences, 16% being singletons. What was sequenced was blood, either unsorted or a sorted T cell fraction (not recorded which). These receptors came from a human donor who was either an allogeneic HSCT recipient or a stem cell or donor lymphocyte infusion donor (not recorded which). It is not recorded whose cells these are; they may come from a transplant donor. The CDR3 runs from the conserved cysteine through the conserved F or W. The D gene is left open where the match is weak. Clone size is shown for a subset of rows, as once, few, many or a class of expanded clone.

-	TRBJ2-7	TRBV5-1	-	TGCGCCAGCAGCGAACCCACCCGGAGCAGTCCCTACGAGCAGTACTTC	CASSEPTRSSPYEQYF
-	TRBJ2-2	TRBV5-4	TRBD1	TGTGCCAGCAGCGCTCGGACAGGGGACACCGGGGAGCTGTTTTTT	CASSARTGDTGELFF
-	TRBJ2-5	TRBV12-3/TRBV12-4	-	TGTGCCAGCAGTTCGCAAGCGACACGCCGGGCCCAGTACTTC	CASSSQATRRAQYF
many	TRBJ2-1	TRBV29-1	TRBD2	TGCAGCGTGACGGGGGGGCAAGGTGAGCAGTTCTTC	CSVTGGQGEQFF
few	TRBJ1-2	TRBV5-5	-	TGTGCCAGCAGCTTGGAAAGGGGCAACTATGGCTACACCTTC	CASSLERGNYGYTF
-	TRBJ2-1	TRBV2	-	TGTGCCAGCAGGCAGTGGGGACGAGACAATGAGCAGTTCTTC	CASRQWGRDNEQFF
few	TRBJ2-1	TRBV21-1	-	TGTGCCAGCAGCAAAGGCGTCGAGCAGTTCTTC	CASSKGVEQFF
few	TRBJ2-5	TRBV20-1	TRBD2	TGCAGTGCTAGGTCACTAGCGGGAGGAGAGACCCAGTACTTC	CSARSLAGGETQYF
-	TRBJ2-3	TRBV5-1	-	TGCGCCAGCAGTCGCAAAAGGTGGCTGGGGTACACAGATACGCAGTATTTT	CASSRKRWLGYTDTQYF
-	TRBJ1-1	TRBV7-9	-	TGTGCCAGCAGCGCGCCTGCAGGGGTGGTAGCTGAAGCTTTCTTT	CASSAPAGVVAEAFF
-	TRBJ1-2	TRBV7-9	-	TGTGCCAGCAGCGATTGGACAGAGCATGGCTACACCTTC	CASSDWTEHGYTF
many	TRBJ2-1	TRBV7-8	-	TGTGCCAGCAGCAGGCCCCGGACAGATTACAATGAGCAGTTCTTC	CASSRPRTDYNEQFF
-	TRBJ2-7	TRBV5-1	TRBD1	TGCGCCAGCAGCTTGGCCATAGGGACAGGGAGGCACGAGCAGTACTTC	CASSLAIGTGRHEQYF
-	TRBJ2-5	TRBV5-1	-	TGCGCCAGCAGCTTTGAGAGGGGACTGGAGACCCAGTACTTC	CASSFERGLETQYF
-	TRBJ1-5	TRBV5-6	TRBD1	TGTGCCAGCAGCTTGGCCGGCCCAGGGGGCAGTCAGCCCCAGCATTTT	CASSLAGPGGSQPQHF
-	TRBJ2-5	TRBV20-1	-	TGCAGTGCTAGAGCCGTGGAGACCCAGTACTTC	CSARAVETQYF
-	TRBJ2-7	TRBV7-6	-	TGTGCCAGCAGCTCAGGGATCTTTAGCTCCTACGAGCAGTACTTC	CASSSGIFSSYEQYF
-	TRBJ1-4	TRBV4-2	-	TGTGCCAGCAGCCAAGGCCCCCAATGGTGGGAAAAACTGTTTTTT	CASSQGPQWWEKLFF
few	TRBJ2-6	TRBV12-3/TRBV12-4	-	TGTGCCAGCAGTTTAGGGGTGTTCTCTGGGGCCAACGTCCTGACTTTC	CASSLGVFSGANVLTF